This passage covers 21 T cell receptor beta chains from one sample sequenced in a study of preoperative IRX-2 immunotherapy in early breast cancer. Treatment of the sample: preoperative locoregional IRX-2 cytokine immunotherapy. Assay used: immunoSEQ multiplex PCR; TCRdb lists only in-frame clones, some missing. Of some 59,000 clones listed, roughly 95% are singletons. The material was obtained from a patient treated with IRX-2 immunotherapy. All receptors derive from a human donor with breast cancer.

J is TRBJ2-1 and V is TRBV18; 11 bases are a match to TRBD2. V dropped 6 bases and J dropped 0; count of bases not matched to a gene: 4. This CDR3 has 16 amino acids. Germline CDR1 reads KGHSH; CDR2 reads LQKENI. CDR3 in DNA: TGTGCCAGCTCCCTAACTAGCGGGGGCTCCTACAATGAGCAGTTCTTC. Translating gives CASSLTSGGSYNEQFF.

This chain uses TRBV5-8 with TRBJ2-1; D gene unclear. The V end lost 4 bases, the J end lost 4 bases, and 15 bases lay between the germline ends. The CDR3 runs 15 residues. CDR1 and CDR2 from the germline V gene are SGHTS and YDEGEE. This CDR3 reads CASSQIGRMYNEQFF. CDR3 nucleotides: TGTGCCAGCAGCCAGATCGGACGGATGTACAATGAGCAGTTCTTC.

The gene calls are TRBV5-4 and TRBJ1-1; no definite D call. With 0 bases removed from V and 0 bases from J, the gap between germline ends came to 3 bases. CDR1 is SGHNT, CDR2 YYREEE, per germline (reference sequence). The CDR3 extends over 13 amino acids. As DNA, the CDR3 is TGTGCCAGCAGCTTGGGACTGAACACTGAAGCTTTCTTT. This gives the protein CASSLGLNTEAFF. Drawing the rest from reference TRBV5-4 and TRBJ1-1, the complete variable domain is ETGVTQSPTHLIKTRGQQVTLRCSSQSGHNTVSWYQQALGQGPQFIFQYYREEENGRGNFPPRFSGLQFPNYSSELNVNALELDDSALYLCASSLGLNTEAFFGQGTRLTVV.

V gene TRBV2 combines with J gene TRBJ2-7, with D possibly called TRBD1 or TRBD2 (5 bases each). Germline CDR1 reads SNHLY; CDR2 reads FYNNEI. The CDR3 sequence is 14 residues long. The V end lost 9 bases, the J end lost 5 bases, and 20 bases lay between the germline ends. The CDR3 region is CASGTRLASDEQYF. The CDR3, as DNA: TGTGCCAGTGGGACCCGGCTAGCTTCGGACGAGCAGTACTTC.

In its sample, this clone was seen once. The V gene is TRBV27, the J gene TRBJ2-5; D gene unclear. V lost 2 bases and J lost 7, with 11 bases in between. The germline gives CDR1 MNHEY, CDR2 SMNVEV (reference sequence). This CDR3 is 13 amino acids long. CDR3 residues: CASSLNTLGTQYF. In nucleotides, the CDR3 is TGTGCCAGCAGTTTAAATACGCTAGGGACCCAGTACTTC.

This clone was recorded only once. The chain combines TRBV28 with TRBJ1-5; 7 bases match TRBD1. V trimming: 3 bases; J trimming: 5 bases; junction bases outside the gene matches: 7. The CDR3 runs 15 residues. CDR1 MDHEN and CDR2 SYDVKM come from the germline V gene. The CDR3 bases are TGTGCCAGCAGTTTCGGCGGGACAGCTTATCAGCCCCAGCATTTT. Translated: CASSFGGTAYQPQHF. The full variable domain, rest sourced from reference TRBV28 and TRBJ1-5, is DVKVTQSSRYLVKRTGEKVFLECVQDMDHENMFWYRQDPGLGLRLIYFSYDVKMKEKGDIPEGYSVSREKKERFSLILESASTNQTSMYLCASSFGGTAYQPQHFGDGTRLSIL.

J is TRBJ2-3 and V is TRBV19; a weak D match, TRBD1 (6 bases). The V and J ends lost 5 bases and 3 bases respectively, with 15 bases between them. The length of the CDR3 is 15 residues. Germline V gives CDR1 LNHDA, CDR2 SQIVND (reference sequence). CDR3 sequence (DNA): TGTGCCAGTAGTCCTCCAGGGGCAGGTACAGATACGCAGTATTTT. This codes for CASSPPGAGTDTQYF. The whole variable domain, filled in from reference TRBV19 and TRBJ2-3, reads DGGITQSPKYLFRKEGQNVTLSCEQNLNHDAMYWYRQDPGQGLRLIYYSQIVNDFQKGDIAEGYSVSREKKESFPLTVTSAQKNPTAFYLCASSPPGAGTDTQYFGPGTRLTVL.

The V gene is TRBV29-1, the J gene TRBJ2-1, with 13 nucleotides matching TRBD2. CDR1 is SQVTM, CDR2 ANQGSEA, per germline. Unmatched junction bases numbered 3, after V lost 6 bases and J lost 4 bases. This CDR3 spans 14 amino acids. The CDR3 loop reads CSVRLAGGYNEQFF. CDR3 coding DNA: TGCAGCGTACGACTAGCGGGGGGTTACAATGAGCAGTTCTTC.

The chain carries TRBV7-9 and TRBJ2-2, with TRBD1 as a possible D gene (5 bases). The germline gives CDR1 SEHNR, CDR2 FQNEAQ (reference sequence). CDR3 length equals 16 residues. Trimming removed 8 bases from V and 0 bases from J, with 16 bases in between. For the CDR3, the DNA is TGTGCCAGCCCCCGTCAGGGTGGATCGAACACCGGGGAGCTGTTTTTT. It codes for CASPRQGGSNTGELFF.

The chain couples TRBV28 to TRBJ1-2; D not resolved. The V gene's germline CDR1 is MDHEN and CDR2 SYDVKM. The V gene lost 6 bases and the J gene lost 8 bases, with 19 bases spanning the gap. The CDR3 loop spans 14 amino acids. CDR3 loop: CASRGWTARRGYTF. CDR3 nucleotides: TGTGCCAGCAGGGGCTGGACGGCGCGAAGGGGCTACACCTTC.

V is TRBV7-3 and J is TRBJ2-2; D is undetermined. The CDR3 is made up of 16 amino acids. The V gene's germline CDR1 is SGHTA and CDR2 FQGTGA. The V end lost 2 bases, the J end lost 2 bases, and 12 bases lay between the germline ends. The CDR3 spells CASSLAPISNTGELFF. The CDR3 region has the DNA TGTGCCAGCAGCTTAGCCCCTATATCCAACACCGGGGAGCTGTTTTTT.

V usage is TRBV7-9 and J usage is TRBJ1-3; possibly TRBD1 for D (5 bases). With 11 bases removed from V and 2 bases from J, the gap between germline ends came to 16 bases. Germline CDR1 SEHNR, CDR2 FQNEAQ (reference sequence). The CDR3 covers 14 residues. CDR3 sequence (DNA): TGTGCCCTGGGGGTGGGCCCGACTGGAAACACCATATATTTT. The encoded protein is CALGVGPTGNTIYF.

The chain is built from TRBV2 and TRBJ2-1, with 8 bases identical to TRBD1. This CDR3 spans 12 amino acids. In germline, CDR1 is SNHLY, CDR2 FYNNEI. J gave up 16 bases and V 7 bases, and 12 bases lay outside the gene matches. Written as DNA, the CDR3 is TGTGCCAGCACTCTCGGGGGCGCAGGGGGCTTCTTC. Amino acid sequence: CASTLGGAGGFF.

V is TRBV4-3 and J is TRBJ2-5; 8 bases match TRBD1. The tail of the sequence fits TRBJ2-7 better, so the J call may be wrong. Germline V CDR1 and CDR2: LGHNA, YSLEER. This CDR3 is 14 amino acids long. The CDR3 nucleotides are TGCGCCAGCAGCCAGGACAGGGTCGGGAACGAGCAGTACTTC. Its translation is CASSQDRVGNEQYF.

The chain has TRBV19 and TRBJ2-5, with D maybe TRBD1 (5 bases). CDR3 length equals 14 residues. CDR1 is LNHDA, CDR2 SQIVND, per germline (reference sequence). V was shortened by 5 bases and J by 2 bases, with 12 bases between the two germline ends. CDR3 protein: CASSRTGSQETQYF. Here the CDR3 DNA reads TGTGCCAGTAGTCGCACAGGTAGTCAAGAGACCCAGTACTTC.

The gene calls are TRBV19 and TRBJ2-2; 8 bases line up with TRBD1. Trimming cost V 2 bases and J 5 bases; bases outside gene matches: 4. Germline loops: CDR1 LNHDA, CDR2 SQIVND (reference sequence). The CDR3 is made up of 15 amino acids. CDR3 sequence reads: CASSIRGQGTGELFF. The CDR3 DNA reads TGTGCCAGTAGTATACGAGGACAGGGAACCGGGGAGCTGTTTTTT.

CDR3: CASSLLFSRVTGGYGYTF. CDR3 in DNA: TGTGCCAGCAGCTTACTCTTCTCCCGGGTTACGGGGGGCTATGGCTACACCTTC. The chain joins TRBV7-2 to TRBJ1-2; the D gene is possibly TRBD1 (5 bases). In germline, CDR1 is SGHTA, CDR2 FQGNSA. The CDR3 consists of 18 residues. V lost 2 bases and J lost 4, with 23 bases in between. The whole variable domain, remainder taken from reference TRBV7-2 and TRBJ1-2, is GAGVSQSPSNKVTEKGKDVELRCDPISGHTALYWYRQSLGQGLEFLIYFQGNSAPDKSGLPSDRFSAERTGGSVSTLTIQRTQQEDSAVYLCASSLLFSRVTGGYGYTFGSGTRLTVV.

This clone was counted between two and nine times. The chain links TRBV4-1 to TRBJ1-2; unclear D gene. The germline gives CDR1 MGHRA, CDR2 YSYEKL. The CDR3 is 14 amino acids. Trimming stripped 3 bases from V and 4 bases from J, with 12 bases between. The CDR3 DNA sequence: TGCGCCAGCAGCCATGAATGGAGGATCTATGGCTACACCTTC. Its protein is CASSHEWRIYGYTF.

This chain joins TRBV12-5 and TRBJ2-2; a possible D gene is TRBD2 (6 bases). Germline V CDR1 and CDR2: LGHNT, FRNRAP. This CDR3 is 18 amino acids long. V lost 1 base and J 0 bases, leaving 15 bases between the germline ends. CDR3 loop: CASGLAPTIAANTGELFF. The CDR3 DNA follows: TGTGCTAGTGGTTTGGCCCCCACCATAGCGGCGAACACCGGGGAGCTGTTTTTT.

This chain joins TRBV27 and TRBJ2-7, with a tentative D call TRBD1 (6 bases). Trimming left V 6 bases short and J 3 bases short, with 18 bases between. The CDR3 sequence is 15 residues long. Germline V gene data show CDR1 as MNHEY and CDR2 as SMNVEV (reference sequence). CDR3 coding DNA: TGTGCCAGCAGACCAGGGGAGACTATCCGCTACGAGCAGTACTTC. Translating it yields CASRPGETIRYEQYF.

The chain employs TRBV16 and TRBJ2-7; 14 positions match TRBD2. Trimming at V came to 2 bases and at J to 2 bases, leaving 23 bases not matched to a gene. The CDR3 contains 23 residues. From germline, CDR1 is KGHSY and CDR2 FQNENV. This chain's CDR3 is CASSQHALGPGLAGDLRTYEQYF. In nucleotides, the CDR3 is TGTGCCAGCAGCCAACATGCGCTGGGACCGGGACTAGCGGGAGACCTCCGGACCTACGAGCAGTACTTC.